This T cell receptor beta chain was observed in a study of read filtering for tumor transcriptome and immune sequencing. Study-level background: IR-seq gave about 3.5 to 11 million TCR reads per sample; RNA-seq gave roughly 80 to 1,300.

Molecular barcoded adaptors covering alpha/delta and beta/gamma chains were used on around 400 ng RNA. MiXCR, run by TCRdb on the reads, gives a single entry per CDR3 protein. The top ten hold more than 9.5% of the sample, which has fewer than 150,000 distinct CDR3 sequences, over 10% seen once. The table lists this clonotype with many counts. Germline V gene data show CDR1 as MNHNS and CDR2 as SASEGT. The CDR3 covers 14 residues. The V and J ends lost 6 bases and 7 bases, in that order; junction bases with no gene match: 9. Every patient had bone marrow sampled while the disease was active. Input material: a population of CD138-negative cells sorted from bone marrow. This receptor was taken from a donor at least 40 years old with multiple myeloma. The rearrangement links TRBV6-1 to TRBJ2-7, with 10 bases aligning to TRBD2. CDR3 coding DNA: TGTGCCAGCAGGCTACTAGCGGGATTAGATGAGCAGTACTTC. It yields the protein CASRLLAGLDEQYF.